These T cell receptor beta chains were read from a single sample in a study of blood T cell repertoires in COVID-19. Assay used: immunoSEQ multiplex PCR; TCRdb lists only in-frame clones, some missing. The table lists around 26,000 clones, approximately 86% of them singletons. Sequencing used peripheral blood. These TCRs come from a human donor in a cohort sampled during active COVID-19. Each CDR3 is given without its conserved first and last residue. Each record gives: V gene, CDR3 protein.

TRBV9,ASSATRGDGKLF
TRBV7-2,ASSLGDSGIYEQY
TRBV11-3,ASSLEPGGGVTGELF
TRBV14,ASSQIRTGQETQY
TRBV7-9,ASSLDYRDNEQF
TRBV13,ASSLITRTPYEQY
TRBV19,ASSIQGNTEAF
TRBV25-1,ASSENSGGSTNEKLF
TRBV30,AWSGQGAGPQH
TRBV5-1,ASSLDSQETQY
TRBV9,ASSLSGKIDTQY
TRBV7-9,ASSLSGGHGGKLF
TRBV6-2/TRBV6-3,ASSPGTSGRNSDTQY
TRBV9,ASSVAGHSDTQY
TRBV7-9,ASSLGPREQY
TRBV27,ASSLSNRRVRGGYT
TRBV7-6,ASSLTSWGASSEQY
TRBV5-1,ASSLGRSSGNTIY
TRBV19,ASSIVGGGPAETQY
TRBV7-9,ASSFWTSTDTQY
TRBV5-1,ASSLEGASGSLGSEQF
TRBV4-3,ASSLDSNSYNEQF
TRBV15,ATSRDRNRVYGYT
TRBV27,ASSLLGTAQAF
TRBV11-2,ASSPGTSGSGEQF
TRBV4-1,ASSQDLRDASEQF
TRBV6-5,ASSSPPRSGNTIY
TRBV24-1,ATSDRRVPGANVLT
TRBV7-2,ASSPQGFWLEPQH
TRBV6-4,ASSPRGDNSPLH
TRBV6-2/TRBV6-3,ASSYFVSGNTIY
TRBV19,ASSTLRVPDGYT
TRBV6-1,ASSAARRGGTDTQY
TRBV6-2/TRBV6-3,ASSSGSSGANVLT
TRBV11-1,ASSWAAQETQY
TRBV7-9,ASSSGRAHQPQH
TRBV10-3,AISESIPGESTDTQY
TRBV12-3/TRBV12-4,ASSSGDGYT